A selection of T cell receptor beta chains follows, all from one sample in a study of identical twins. TCRdb processed the 5' RACE reads anew with MiXCR; each CDR3 protein has one entry. This table holds about 520,000 distinct CDR3 sequences, roughly 21% found once. This same sample was also part of a study on T cells expressing NK-cell markers.

Sequencing input: CD4+ T cells sorted from blood. All receptors derive from a woman between 18 and 30 years old in good health. Both conserved end residues are part of each CDR3. A D gene is named only where the DNA matches it firmly. A row's size may be missing; if present it is once, few, many or a size class.

V gene: TRBV5-6; D gene: TRBD2; J gene: TRBJ2-7; clone size: few; CDR3 protein: CASSRRTSGSSYEQYF; CDR3 DNA: TGTGCCAGCAGCCGGAGGACTAGCGGGAGCTCCTACGAGCAGTACTTC
V gene: TRBV7-2; D gene: NA; J gene: TRBJ2-3; clone size: few; CDR3 protein: CASSGQTRDTQYF; CDR3 DNA: TGTGCCAGCTCCGGACAGACGAGAGATACGCAGTATTTT
V gene: TRBV11-1; D gene: NA; J gene: TRBJ1-1; clone size: NA; CDR3 protein: CASTKQGGTEAFF; CDR3 DNA: TGTGCCAGCACCAAACAGGGAGGCACTGAAGCTTTCTTT
V gene: TRBV11-2; D gene: TRBD1; J gene: TRBJ1-2; clone size: few; CDR3 protein: CASSLVGGQGYGYTF; CDR3 DNA: TGTGCCAGCAGCTTAGTAGGTGGACAGGGGTATGGCTACACCTTC
V gene: TRBV18; D gene: NA; J gene: TRBJ2-7; clone size: NA; CDR3 protein: CASAPGDYEQYF; CDR3 DNA: TGTGCCAGCGCCCCGGGAGACTACGAGCAGTACTTC
V gene: TRBV5-1; D gene: NA; J gene: TRBJ2-7; clone size: NA; CDR3 protein: CASSQQQGYYEQYF; CDR3 DNA: TGCGCCAGCAGTCAGCAACAGGGCTACTACGAGCAGTACTTC
V gene: TRBV4-3; D gene: NA; J gene: TRBJ1-4; clone size: few; CDR3 protein: CASSQDVRRVDEKLFF; CDR3 DNA: TGCGCCAGCAGCCAAGATGTCAGAAGGGTAGATGAAAAACTGTTTTTT
V gene: TRBV20-1; D gene: NA; J gene: TRBJ1-2; clone size: few; CDR3 protein: CSATPGHFFGYTF; CDR3 DNA: TGCAGTGCTACACCGGGACACTTCTTTGGCTACACCTTC
V gene: TRBV3-1; D gene: TRBD2; J gene: TRBJ2-2; clone size: few; CDR3 protein: CASSLLGGVDTGELFF; CDR3 DNA: TGTGCCAGCAGCCTCCTGGGGGGGGTCGACACCGGGGAGCTGTTTTTT
V gene: TRBV10-3; D gene: NA; J gene: TRBJ2-5; clone size: NA; CDR3 protein: CAISERGAQETQYF; CDR3 DNA: TGTGCCATCAGTGAACGGGGGGCACAAGAGACCCAGTACTTC
V gene: TRBV5-5; D gene: NA; J gene: TRBJ2-7; clone size: NA; CDR3 protein: CASSLSPHSRVPYEQYF; CDR3 DNA: TGTGCCAGCAGCTTGAGTCCCCACAGCAGGGTACCCTACGAGCAGTACTTC
V gene: TRBV24-1; D gene: NA; J gene: TRBJ1-1; clone size: NA; CDR3 protein: CATSDGGREAFF; CDR3 DNA: TGTGCCACCAGTGATGGGGGCAGGGAAGCTTTCTTT
V gene: TRBV7-3; D gene: NA; J gene: TRBJ2-1; clone size: NA; CDR3 protein: CASSLNTDNEQFF; CDR3 DNA: TGTGCCAGCAGCTTAAACACAGACAATGAGCAGTTCTTC
V gene: TRBV29-1; D gene: NA; J gene: TRBJ1-2; clone size: NA; CDR3 protein: CSVGGNYGYTF; CDR3 DNA: TGCAGCGTTGGGGGTAACTATGGCTACACCTTC
V gene: TRBV10-3; D gene: TRBD1; J gene: TRBJ2-7; clone size: NA; CDR3 protein: CAISEFGTEGYF; CDR3 DNA: TGTGCCATCAGTGAGTTTGGGACAGAGGGGTACTTC
V gene: TRBV9; D gene: NA; J gene: TRBJ2-1; clone size: many; CDR3 protein: CASSVLGASSYNEQFF; CDR3 DNA: TGTGCCAGCAGCGTTTTAGGGGCCAGCTCCTACAATGAGCAGTTCTTC
V gene: TRBV29-1; D gene: NA; J gene: TRBJ2-5; clone size: few; CDR3 protein: CSVVRGRRETQYF; CDR3 DNA: TGCAGCGTTGTCAGGGGACGGCGGGAGACCCAGTACTTC
V gene: TRBV6-2/TRBV6-3; D gene: NA; J gene: TRBJ2-7; clone size: once; CDR3 protein: CASSPYNEQYF; CDR3 DNA: TGTGCCAGCAGCCCCTACAACGAGCAGTACTTC
V gene: TRBV20-1; D gene: NA; J gene: TRBJ2-7; clone size: NA; CDR3 protein: CSAGLFHEQYF; CDR3 DNA: TGCAGTGCGGGACTTTTCCACGAGCAGTACTTC
V gene: TRBV5-1; D gene: NA; J gene: TRBJ1-2; clone size: NA; CDR3 protein: CASSFAGTTYGYTF; CDR3 DNA: TGCGCCAGCAGCTTTGCCGGGACAACCTATGGCTACACCTTC
V gene: TRBV24-1; D gene: NA; J gene: TRBJ1-5; clone size: few; CDR3 protein: CATSDPGSNQPQHF; CDR3 DNA: TGTGCCACCAGTGATCCTGGTAGCAATCAGCCCCAGCATTTT
V gene: TRBV18; D gene: TRBD1; J gene: TRBJ2-7; clone size: NA; CDR3 protein: CASSGQDRSLYEQYF; CDR3 DNA: TGTGCCAGCTCAGGGCAGGACAGGTCCCTCTACGAGCAGTACTTC
V gene: TRBV7-2; D gene: TRBD2; J gene: TRBJ2-3; clone size: NA; CDR3 protein: CANSLSAGGTDTQYF; CDR3 DNA: TGTGCCAACAGCTTATCGGCGGGGGGCACAGATACGCAGTATTTT
V gene: TRBV20-1; D gene: NA; J gene: TRBJ1-5; clone size: few; CDR3 protein: CSARNTRKPYQPQHF; CDR3 DNA: TGCAGTGCTAGAAACACCCGTAAACCGTATCAGCCCCAGCATTTT
V gene: TRBV2; D gene: TRBD2; J gene: TRBJ2-3; clone size: NA; CDR3 protein: CASSGGLATDTQYF; CDR3 DNA: TGTGCCAGCAGTGGGGGACTAGCCACAGATACGCAGTATTTT
V gene: TRBV20-1; D gene: NA; J gene: TRBJ2-1; clone size: few; CDR3 protein: CSARHTSTEQFF; CDR3 DNA: TGCAGTGCTAGACATACTAGCACCGAGCAGTTCTTC
V gene: TRBV12-3/TRBV12-4; D gene: NA; J gene: TRBJ2-1; clone size: few; CDR3 protein: CASSTGGAQFF; CDR3 DNA: TGTGCCAGCAGCACGGGGGGCGCGCAGTTCTTC
V gene: TRBV6-1; D gene: NA; J gene: TRBJ2-2; clone size: few; CDR3 protein: CASSPQGGGIVAGELFF; CDR3 DNA: TGTGCCAGCAGTCCACAGGGAGGGGGTATTGTTGCCGGGGAGCTGTTTTTT
V gene: TRBV20-1; D gene: NA; J gene: TRBJ1-6; clone size: few; CDR3 protein: CSAKGANNSPLHF; CDR3 DNA: TGCAGTGCGAAAGGGGCTAATAATTCACCCCTCCACTTT
V gene: TRBV5-1; D gene: TRBD1; J gene: TRBJ1-2; clone size: few; CDR3 protein: CASSLARDSYGYTF; CDR3 DNA: TGCGCCAGCAGCTTGGCCCGGGACAGCTATGGCTACACCTTC
V gene: TRBV20-1; D gene: NA; J gene: TRBJ2-2; clone size: NA; CDR3 protein: CSARVPGTYTGELFF; CDR3 DNA: TGCAGTGCTAGGGTGCCGGGAACCTACACCGGGGAGCTGTTTTTT
V gene: TRBV12-3/TRBV12-4; D gene: NA; J gene: TRBJ2-6; clone size: NA; CDR3 protein: CASSFLGSGANVLTF; CDR3 DNA: TGTGCCAGCAGTTTCCTCGGGTCTGGGGCCAACGTCCTGACTTTC
V gene: TRBV3-1; D gene: NA; J gene: TRBJ2-2; clone size: NA; CDR3 protein: CASTPASTGELFF; CDR3 DNA: TGTGCCAGCACCCCTGCGAGTACCGGGGAGCTGTTTTTT
V gene: TRBV2; D gene: NA; J gene: TRBJ2-7; clone size: NA; CDR3 protein: CASSDENYEQYF; CDR3 DNA: TGTGCCAGCAGTGATGAGAACTACGAGCAGTACTTC
V gene: TRBV3-1; D gene: NA; J gene: TRBJ2-7; clone size: NA; CDR3 protein: CASSQGIWYEQYF; CDR3 DNA: TGTGCCAGCAGCCAAGGTATTTGGTACGAGCAGTACTTC
V gene: TRBV7-2; D gene: NA; J gene: TRBJ2-1; clone size: many; CDR3 protein: CASSLGPPKSSYNEQFF; CDR3 DNA: TGTGCCAGCAGCCTTGGGCCGCCCAAAAGCTCCTACAATGAGCAGTTCTTC
V gene: TRBV2; D gene: NA; J gene: TRBJ2-7; clone size: NA; CDR3 protein: CASSVLTDYEQYF; CDR3 DNA: TGTGCCAGCAGTGTCTTGACTGATTACGAGCAGTACTTC
V gene: TRBV18; D gene: TRBD1; J gene: TRBJ2-7; clone size: NA; CDR3 protein: CASTHWDSSYEQYF; CDR3 DNA: TGTGCCAGCACTCACTGGGACAGTTCCTACGAGCAGTACTTC
V gene: TRBV6-1; D gene: NA; J gene: TRBJ1-2; clone size: NA; CDR3 protein: CASSDFGRSGGYTF; CDR3 DNA: TGTGCCAGCAGTGATTTTGGTAGGAGCGGTGGCTACACCTTC
V gene: TRBV6-2/TRBV6-3; D gene: TRBD1; J gene: TRBJ1-5; clone size: few; CDR3 protein: CASSYSLGQGNNQPQHF; CDR3 DNA: TGTGCCAGCAGTTACTCCCTGGGACAGGGAAACAATCAGCCCCAGCATTTT
V gene: TRBV6-1; D gene: NA; J gene: TRBJ2-1; clone size: many; CDR3 protein: CASSLGPSYNEQFF; CDR3 DNA: TGTGCCAGCAGTCTCGGGCCCTCCTACAATGAGCAGTTCTTC
V gene: TRBV20-1; D gene: TRBD2; J gene: TRBJ2-3; clone size: NA; CDR3 protein: CGARAASGNTDTQYF; CDR3 DNA: TGCGGTGCTAGAGCGGCTAGCGGGAACACAGATACGCAGTATTTT
V gene: TRBV18; D gene: TRBD1; J gene: TRBJ2-3; clone size: NA; CDR3 protein: CASSPTDRALADTQYF; CDR3 DNA: TGTGCCAGCTCACCCACCGACAGGGCCCTGGCAGATACGCAGTATTTT
V gene: TRBV29-1; D gene: NA; J gene: TRBJ2-7; clone size: NA; CDR3 protein: CSVAEGTSSSEQYF; CDR3 DNA: TGCAGCGTGGCCGAAGGGACCTCATCTAGCGAGCAGTACTTC
V gene: TRBV18; D gene: NA; J gene: TRBJ2-5; clone size: NA; CDR3 protein: CASSPNRDTETQYF; CDR3 DNA: TGTGCCAGCTCACCAAACCGGGACACAGAGACCCAGTACTTC
V gene: TRBV29-1; D gene: NA; J gene: TRBJ1-5; clone size: NA; CDR3 protein: CSVGSRGNQPQHF; CDR3 DNA: TGCAGCGTTGGATCCAGGGGTAATCAGCCCCAGCATTTT
V gene: TRBV12-3/TRBV12-4; D gene: NA; J gene: TRBJ1-1; clone size: few; CDR3 protein: CASSLVIDGTEAFF; CDR3 DNA: TGTGCCAGCAGTTTGGTGATAGACGGCACTGAAGCTTTCTTT
V gene: TRBV7-9; D gene: TRBD1; J gene: TRBJ1-6; clone size: few; CDR3 protein: CASSRTGANSPLHF; CDR3 DNA: TGTGCCAGCAGCCGGACAGGGGCCAATTCACCCCTCCACTTT
V gene: TRBV12-3/TRBV12-4; D gene: NA; J gene: TRBJ2-1; clone size: many; CDR3 protein: CASTVRENNEQFF; CDR3 DNA: TGTGCCAGCACCGTTAGGGAAAACAATGAGCAGTTCTTC
V gene: TRBV2; D gene: NA; J gene: TRBJ2-1; clone size: NA; CDR3 protein: CASSEMVRAPLTIEQFF; CDR3 DNA: TGTGCCAGCAGTGAAATGGTAAGGGCGCCGCTGACAATAGAGCAGTTCTTC
V gene: TRBV20-1; D gene: NA; J gene: TRBJ1-1; clone size: few; CDR3 protein: CSASPSTLNTEAFF; CDR3 DNA: TGCAGTGCTAGCCCTTCCACCCTCAACACTGAAGCTTTCTTT
V gene: TRBV20-1; D gene: NA; J gene: TRBJ2-5; clone size: NA; CDR3 protein: CSLSGSFQETQYF; CDR3 DNA: TGCAGTCTCTCGGGTAGTTTCCAAGAGACCCAGTACTTC
V gene: TRBV11-2; D gene: NA; J gene: TRBJ1-2; clone size: NA; CDR3 protein: CASSHRAYHRVGYTF; CDR3 DNA: TGTGCCAGCAGCCACCGCGCCTACCACAGGGTTGGCTACACCTTC
V gene: TRBV12-3/TRBV12-4; D gene: TRBD2; J gene: TRBJ2-1; clone size: few; CDR3 protein: CASSMRPGGGNEQFF; CDR3 DNA: TGTGCCAGCAGTATGCGTCCGGGAGGGGGAAATGAGCAGTTCTTC
V gene: TRBV7-9; D gene: TRBD1; J gene: TRBJ2-1; clone size: NA; CDR3 protein: CASSLMTGSLEQFF; CDR3 DNA: TGTGCCAGCAGCTTAATGACAGGGTCCCTGGAGCAGTTCTTC
V gene: TRBV15; D gene: NA; J gene: TRBJ2-1; clone size: NA; CDR3 protein: CATSSTRLVSPRTYNEQFF; CDR3 DNA: TGTGCCACCAGCTCTACCCGACTCGTCTCACCTAGGACCTACAATGAGCAGTTCTTC
V gene: TRBV7-2; D gene: NA; J gene: TRBJ1-2; clone size: NA; CDR3 protein: CASSPMPGHGYTF; CDR3 DNA: TGTGCCAGCAGCCCAATGCCGGGGCATGGCTACACCTTC
V gene: TRBV4-1; D gene: TRBD1; J gene: TRBJ1-2; clone size: few; CDR3 protein: CASSQLGTGGGYTF; CDR3 DNA: TGCGCCAGCAGCCAACTAGGGACAGGCGGGGGCTACACCTTC
V gene: TRBV20-1; D gene: TRBD2; J gene: TRBJ2-3; clone size: NA; CDR3 protein: CSARRRGGADTQYF; CDR3 DNA: TGCAGTGCTAGGAGGCGGGGGGGCGCAGATACGCAGTATTTT
V gene: TRBV5-5; D gene: NA; J gene: TRBJ2-1; clone size: few; CDR3 protein: CASSFGTVGNEQFF; CDR3 DNA: TGTGCCAGCAGCTTCGGGACCGTAGGGAATGAGCAGTTCTTC